This T cell receptor (beta chain) was documented in a study of blood T cell repertoires in COVID-19. Study-wide background: The origin of the acute and convalescent COVID-19 samples was the United States, Italy and Spain. T cells, B-cell-depleted T cells, or PBMCs supplied cDNA or gDNA.

Authors' analysis steps: Amplifying reference gene primers gave estimates of nucleated cell counts. Assay used: immunoSEQ multiplex PCR; TCRdb lists only in-frame clones, some missing. The D gene and trimming were derived from the DNA, and the V and J assignments and clone size from that table. The sample lists fewer than 350,000 clones; about 89% were seen once. From germline, CDR1 is SNHLY and CDR2 FYNNEI. This CDR3 has 15 residues. With 6 bases removed from V and 1 base from J, the gap between germline ends came to 16 bases. The V call is TRBV2, the J call TRBJ2-7; D gene ambiguous. This sequence was found in a woman between 50 and 59 years old who had recovered from COVID-19. The sample comprised peripheral blood. CDR3 DNA sequence: TGTGCCAGCAGACCGCCTTTTGGCACATCCTACGAGCAGTACTTC. This translates into CASRPPFGTSYEQYF. Based on the CDR3 plus reference TRBV2 and TRBJ2-7, the full variable domain is EPEVTQTPSHQVTQMGQEVILRCVPISNHLYFYWYRQILGQKVEFLVSFYNNEISEKSEIFDDQFSVERPDGSNFTLKIRSTKLEDSAMYFCASRPPFGTSYEQYFGPGTRLTVT.